What follows describes a single T cell receptor beta chain. TCRdb redid the calling of the 5' RACE reads with MiXCR, one entry per CDR3 protein. The data show 80,000 to 100,000 distinct CDR3 sequences, with around 10% seen just once and around 4.3% held by the top ten. CDR1 DFQATT and CDR2 SNEGSKA come from the germline V gene (reference sequence). The CDR3 covers 14 residues. V was cut by 1 base and J by 8 bases, with 17 bases left in between. The data were taken from a study of early T cells in non-severe SARS-CoV-2 infection. The sample in question was whole blood, obtained at baseline. The source is an adult who was a healthcare worker with PCR-confirmed SARS-CoV-2 infection or an uninfected control (not recorded which). The J gene is TRBJ1-1, the V gene TRBV20-1; unclear D gene. The CDR3 loop reads CSARVQSGVGEAFF. CDR3 nucleotides: TGCAGTGCTAGAGTACAGTCTGGGGTCGGGGAAGCTTTCTTT.